The TCR beta chain described here comes from a study of blood T cell repertoires in COVID-19. Study summary: The United States, Italy and Spain were the sources of the acute and convalescent COVID-19 samples.

Authors' processing steps: For nucleated cells, counts were estimated from reference gene primer amplification. Method: immunoSEQ multiplex PCR; TCRdb's copy keeps in-frame clones and lacks some. V and J calls and clone size are those listed in that table; D and trimming were worked out from the DNA. The data show about 150,000 clones, around 83% seen once. There are 15 residues in the CDR3. V lost 1 base, J lost 3 bases, and 10 bases lay in between. Germline V gene data show CDR1 as LNHNV and CDR2 as YYDKDF (reference sequence). This clone has a single count. This receptor was taken from a woman in her sixties with COVID-19, enrolled during active disease. V is TRBV15 and J is TRBJ1-5; maybe TRBD1 (5 bases). Specimen: peripheral blood. CDR3 DNA: TGTGCCACCAGCAGAGGTACAGGTTCCAATCAGCCCCAGCATTTT. Amino acid sequence: CATSRGTGSNQPQHF.